Each of the 32 T cell receptor beta chains below was sequenced from the same sample in a study of blood T cell repertoires in COVID-19. Sequencing used immunoSEQ multiplex PCR; TCRdb keeps in-frame clones, though not all of them. Found here are 150,000 to 200,000 clones, more than 80% of them singletons; the top ten hold around 9.9%. The sequenced sample was peripheral blood. The receptors here all came from a human donor in a cohort sampled during active COVID-19.

V is TRBV10-3 and J is TRBJ2-3, with a weak D call TRBD2 (5 bases). Per the germline V gene, CDR1 is ENHRY and CDR2 is SYGVKD. Trimming pared 1 base from V and 0 bases from J, leaving 11 bases between. The CDR3 has 16 amino acids. CDR3 protein: CAISEWSSESTDTQYF. CDR3 bases: TGTGCCATCAGTGAGTGGAGTAGCGAAAGCACAGATACGCAGTATTTT.

The chain has TRBV7-9 and TRBJ2-7; 7 nucleotides agree with TRBD1. Germline V gene data show CDR1 as SEHNR and CDR2 as FQNEAQ (reference sequence). With V trimmed by 5 bases and J by 0 bases, 7 bases remained unmatched. This CDR3 region has 15 residues. CDR3 in amino acids: CASSQETGSSYEQYF. The CDR3 nucleotides are TGTGCCAGCAGCCAAGAGACAGGGAGCTCCTACGAGCAGTACTTC. Full variable domain (rest looked up from reference TRBV7-9 and TRBJ2-7): DTGVSQNPRHKITKRGQNVTFRCDPISEHNRLYWYRQTLGQGPEFLTYFQNEAQLEKSRLLSDRFSAERPKGSFSTLEIQRTEQGDSAMYLCASSQETGSSYEQYFGPGTRLTVT.

V and J are TRBV28 and TRBJ1-3, with no clear D. Germline CDR1 MDHEN, CDR2 SYDVKM. V was trimmed by 7 bases and J by 3 bases, leaving 13 bases between them. The CDR3 sequence is 14 residues long. The DNA of the CDR3 is TGTGCCAGCAACCCGAGGGCTGGTGGAAACACCATATATTTT. The encoded protein is CASNPRAGGNTIYF.

The V gene is TRBV30, the J gene TRBJ1-5; D is perhaps TRBD1 (6 bases). The V gene's germline CDR1 is GTSNPN and CDR2 SVGIG (reference sequence). This CDR3 region has 15 residues. V lost 0 bases to trimming and J lost 4 bases, with 13 bases between them. The CDR3 DNA sequence: TGTGCCTGGAGTGTAGACAGGATAGAAAATCAGCCCCAGCATTTT. Its protein is CAWSVDRIENQPQHF.

The chain has TRBV11-2 and TRBJ1-3; TRBD1 matches at 9 bases. V was clipped by 4 bases and J by 4 bases; unmatched bases: 8. The V gene's germline CDR1 is SGHAT and CDR2 FQNNGV. This CDR3 region has 16 residues. The CDR3 nucleotides are TGTGCCAGCAGCTCGGGGACAGGGACCTCCGGAAACACCATATATTTT. The encoded protein is CASSSGTGTSGNTIYF.

The rearrangement joins TRBV6-5 to TRBJ2-7; a weak D match, TRBD2 (6 bases). V was shortened by 2 bases and J by 2 bases, with 10 bases between the two germline ends. Germline V gene lookup returns CDR1 MNHEY and CDR2 SVGAGI. This CDR3 comprises 14 residues. CDR3 sequence: CASSYGRQTYEQYF. CDR3 nucleotide sequence: TGTGCCAGCAGTTACGGGAGGCAGACCTACGAGCAGTACTTC.

The rearrangement joins TRBV11-2 to TRBJ2-5; D perhaps matches TRBD2 (5 bases). The CDR3 is 13 amino acids. V lost 6 bases and J lost 5, with 13 bases in between. From germline, CDR1 is SGHAT and CDR2 FQNNGV. The DNA for the CDR3 is TGTGCCAGCAGATCCCTGAAGCGGGAGACCCAGTACTTC. Its protein is CASRSLKRETQYF.

J is TRBJ2-2 and V is TRBV14; 10 bases are shared with TRBD1. Trimming removed 1 base from V and 5 bases from J; junction bases left unmatched: 7. Germline loops: CDR1 SGHDN, CDR2 FVKESK. CDR3 size: 17 residues. CDR3 nucleotide sequence: TGTGCCAGCAGCCAAGCCCTTAGGACAGGGGGAACCGGGGAGCTGTTTTTT. This sequence encodes CASSQALRTGGTGELFF.

J is TRBJ1-5 and V is TRBV5-8, with D perhaps matching TRBD1 (5 bases). The CDR3 sequence is 15 residues long. Trimming stripped 6 bases from V and 3 bases from J, with 16 bases between. Germline lookup yields CDR1 SGHTS and CDR2 YDEGEE. CDR3 amino acids: CASTAGLIVNQPQHF. The CDR3 DNA sequence: TGTGCCAGCACCGCGGGACTGATCGTCAATCAGCCCCAGCATTTT.

The gene calls are TRBV30 and TRBJ2-7; 7 positions match TRBD1. Unmatched junction bases numbered 2, after V lost 3 bases and J lost 3 bases. The V gene's germline CDR1 is GTSNPN and CDR2 SVGIG (reference sequence). The CDR3 extends over 12 amino acids. CDR3 sequence reads: CAWSRDSYEQYF. DNA for the CDR3: TGTGCCTGGAGCCGGGACAGCTACGAGCAGTACTTC.

The rearrangement joins TRBV3-1 (or the pseudogene TRBV3-2) to TRBJ2-7; TRBD1 might be the D (6 bases). This CDR3 contains 15 residues. Germline loops: CDR1 LGHDT, CDR2 YNNKEL (reference sequence). V lost 0 bases and J 0 bases, leaving 9 bases between the germline ends. CDR3 sequence reads: CASSQEQGPSYEQYF. Written as DNA, the CDR3 is TGTGCCAGCAGCCAAGAACAGGGCCCCTCCTACGAGCAGTACTTC.

This chain links TRBV7-3 with TRBJ2-1, with a weak D call TRBD2 (7 bases). This CDR3 region has 14 residues. V was clipped by 8 bases and J by 8 bases, with 19 bases between them. CDR1 and CDR2 (germline): SGHTA, FQGTGA. The CDR3 region is CASQGRQGGDEQFF. CDR3 nucleotides: TGTGCCAGCCAAGGGCGACAAGGGGGGGATGAGCAGTTCTTC. The variable domain in full, with the rest retrieved from reference TRBV7-3 and TRBJ2-1, is GAGVSQTPSNKVTEKGKYVELRCDPISGHTALYWYRQSLGQGPEFLIYFQGTGAADDSGLPNDRFFAVRPEGSVSTLKIQRTERGDSAVYLCASQGRQGGDEQFFGPGTRLTVL.

The genes are TRBV6-6 and TRBJ2-1, with D hard to call. Germline values: CDR1 MNHNY, CDR2 SVGAGI (reference sequence). Trimming pared 5 bases from V and 7 bases from J, leaving 9 bases between. This CDR3 has 12 residues. The CDR3: CASSPVVNEQFF. The CDR3 bases are TGTGCCAGCAGTCCGGTGGTTAATGAGCAGTTCTTC.

This clone was counted a single time. The rearrangement joins TRBV9 to TRBJ2-3; TRBD2 is a possible D gene (6 bases). Trimming took 0 bases from V and 0 from J, leaving 11 bases between them. Germline values: CDR1 SGDLS, CDR2 YYNGEE. This CDR3 contains 16 residues. The CDR3 DNA follows: TGTGCCAGCAGCGTAGTACCCGGGACTAGCACAGATACGCAGTATTTT. Its protein is CASSVVPGTSTDTQYF.

The chain is built from TRBV7-2 and TRBJ1-2, with 7 bases that match TRBD1. Germline V gives CDR1 SGHTA, CDR2 FQGNSA. The CDR3 contains 12 residues. V shed 5 bases and J 6 bases; nucleotides not matched to a gene: 3. The CDR3 loop reads CASSPTGDGYTF. Written as DNA, the CDR3 is TGTGCCAGCAGCCCTACAGGGGATGGCTACACCTTC.

The rearrangement uses TRBV2 and TRBJ2-2, with TRBD2 matching 9 bases. V shed 8 bases, J shed 2 bases, and the junction held 12 bases outside the gene matches. Per the germline V gene, CDR1 is SNHLY and CDR2 is FYNNEI. This CDR3 comprises 17 residues. The CDR3 DNA sequence: TGTGCCAGCCGGGCAGCGGGGGGTGCTCTAAACACCGGGGAGCTGTTTTTT. It yields the protein CASRAAGGALNTGELFF.

The V call is TRBV10-3, the J call TRBJ2-2, with D possibly matching TRBD2 (6 bases). The germline CDR1 and CDR2 sequences are ENHRY and SYGVKD. Trimming shortened V by 0 bases and J by 4 bases, and 12 bases separated the two germline ends. The CDR3 spans 16 residues. The CDR3: CAISESGGTSTGELFF. The CDR3 coding sequence is TGTGCCATCAGTGAGTCGGGCGGGACGTCCACCGGGGAGCTGTTTTTT.

The chain employs TRBV27 and TRBJ2-2; D might be TRBD2 (5 bases). The CDR3 runs to 14 residues. Germline V gives CDR1 MNHEY, CDR2 SMNVEV (reference sequence). V lost 3 bases and J 7 bases, leaving 12 bases between the germline ends. Here the CDR3 DNA reads TGTGCCAGCAGTTTTTTGGGGAGCGGCGGGGAGCTGTTTTTT. This sequence encodes CASSFLGSGGELFF.

The chain links TRBV7-8 to TRBJ2-1; the match to TRBD2 covers 9 bases. CDR1 is SGHVS, CDR2 FQNEAQ, per germline. The length of the CDR3 is 15 residues. Trimming at V came to 5 bases and at J to 10 bases, leaving 12 bases not matched to a gene. The CDR3 DNA reads TGTGCCAGCAGCCCCGGCGGGGGGGGCCTCGGGGAGCAGTTCTTC. Translation gives CASSPGGGGLGEQFF. Combining the CDR3 with reference TRBV7-8 and TRBJ2-1 gives the whole variable domain GAGVSQSPRYKVAKRGQDVALRCDPISGHVSLFWYQQALGQGPEFLTYFQNEAQLDKSGLPSDRFFAERPEGSVSTLKIQRTQQEDSAVYLCASSPGGGGLGEQFFGPGTRLTVL.

Here the CDR3 DNA reads TGTGCCACCAGCAGAGATGGGTCGGGGTTGCCCCAGCATTTT. It translates to CATSRDGSGLPQHF. The chain employs TRBV15 and TRBJ1-5; unclear D gene. Germline V gives CDR1 LNHNV, CDR2 YYDKDF (reference sequence). CDR3 length: 14 residues. The V end was cut by 0 bases, the J end by 9 bases, with 12 bases between.

This clone has a single count. The chain uses TRBV7-8 and TRBJ1-5; tentatively, D is TRBD1 (5 bases). This CDR3 comprises 14 residues. V was cut by 1 base and J by 3 bases, with 7 bases left in between. CDR1 and CDR2 from the germline V gene are SGHVS and FQNEAQ. The CDR3 here is CASSLDRNNQPQHF. The CDR3 region has the DNA TGTGCCAGCAGCTTAGACAGGAACAATCAGCCCCAGCATTTT.

The V gene is TRBV9, the J gene TRBJ2-1, with D tentatively TRBD1 (5 bases). The ends were cut back, 5 bases at V and 4 bases at J, with 16 bases in the middle. Germline loops: CDR1 SGDLS, CDR2 YYNGEE. The CDR3 has 15 amino acids. The CDR3, as DNA: TGTGCCAGCAGTCTCGACAGTTCAGGTTACAATGAGCAGTTCTTC. The encoded protein is CASSLDSSGYNEQFF. The entire variable domain, with the rest obtained from reference TRBV9 and TRBJ2-1, is as follows: DSGVTQTPKHLITATGQRVTLRCSPRSGDLSVYWYQQSLDQGLQFLIQYYNGEERAKGNILERFSAQQFPDLHSELNLSSLELGDSALYFCASSLDSSGYNEQFFGPGTRLTVL.

About this clone: The junction differs from germline at one of its ends, possibly a read error. V is TRBV30 and J is TRBJ1-5; tentative D call: TRBD1 (6 bases). The CDR3 extends over 14 amino acids. Germline-derived CDR1 and CDR2 are GTSNPN and SVGIG (reference sequence). The CDR3 region has the DNA TGTGCCTGGAGTTCCCTGGACAGCAACCAGCCCCAGCATTTT. This translates into CAWSSLDSNQPQHF.

The chain carries TRBV29-1 and TRBJ2-7; TRBD1 matches 7 bases. The CDR3 is 13 amino acids. The germline V gene has CDR1 SQVTM and CDR2 ANQGSEA. J lost 0 bases, V lost 7 bases, and 6 bases had no gene match. CDR3 nucleotide sequence: TGCAGCGCAACAGGGGTCAGCTCCTACGAGCAGTACTTC. Amino acid sequence: CSATGVSSYEQYF.

The chain joins TRBV6-4 to TRBJ2-1; 8 bases agree with TRBD2. The CDR3 runs to 15 residues. Germline V gene sequence: CDR1 MRHNA, CDR2 SNTAGT. Losses at the gene ends were 0 bases for V and 10 bases for J; bases not matched to a gene: 8. The CDR3 region has the DNA TGTGCCAGCAGTGACTCGACTAGCCCGGGGGGGGAGCAGTTCTTC. Translating gives CASSDSTSPGGEQFF.

The sample holds many counts of this clone. As DNA, the CDR3 is TGTGCCAGTAGCCCGCGGAGCTATGGCTACACCTTC. Residues: CASSPRSYGYTF. V is TRBV19 and J is TRBJ1-2; D gene uncertain. Per the germline V gene, CDR1 is LNHDA and CDR2 is SQIVND (reference sequence). Trimming took off 6 bases at V and 4 bases at J, with 9 bases between the two ends. This CDR3 is 12 amino acids long.

The count of this clone is one. J is TRBJ1-6 and V is TRBV6-5; D is unclear. V gave up 0 bases and J gave up 3 bases, with 9 bases separating them. The CDR3 totals 16 residues. Germline assignment: CDR1 MNHEY and CDR2 SVGAGI. Written as DNA, the CDR3 is TGTGCCAGCAGTTACTCGAGTCTTAGCTATAATTCACCCCTCCACTTT. This sequence encodes CASSYSSLSYNSPLHF.

This clone came up a few times. The chain recombines TRBV7-9 with TRBJ1-4, with D unclear. The germline V and J ends were trimmed by 5 bases and 7 bases, with 14 bases remaining between them. CDR3 length equals 14 residues. Germline loops: CDR1 SEHNR, CDR2 FQNEAQ (reference sequence). CDR3 sequence reads: CASSRTGSSEKLFF. The CDR3 DNA reads TGTGCCAGCAGCCGAACGGGGTCGAGTGAAAAACTGTTTTTT.

The chain recombines TRBV7-3 with TRBJ2-3; tentative D call: TRBD2 (7 bases). Trimming stripped 5 bases from V and 8 bases from J, with 20 bases between. Germline V gene lookup returns CDR1 SGHTA and CDR2 FQGTGA. The CDR3 runs 15 residues. CDR3 bases: TGTGCCAGCAGCCCGCTCGGGGGGCAGGTTGTTACGCAGTATTTT. The encoded protein is CASSPLGGQVVTQYF.

This clone was counted once. The V gene is TRBV11-2, the J gene TRBJ2-1, with 7 bases aligning to TRBD2. The CDR3 length is 16 residues. Germline assignment: CDR1 SGHAT and CDR2 FQNNGV. Unmatched junction bases numbered 5, after V lost 0 bases and J lost 3 bases. This CDR3 is CASSLELREIYNEQFF. The DNA for the CDR3 is TGTGCCAGCAGCTTAGAGTTGCGGGAGATCTACAATGAGCAGTTCTTC.

The chain couples TRBV7-9 to TRBJ1-4; D is perhaps TRBD1 (6 bases). Germline V gene lookup returns CDR1 SEHNR and CDR2 FQNEAQ (reference sequence). V lost 5 bases and J 4 bases, leaving 20 bases between the germline ends. The CDR3 runs to 17 residues. The CDR3 sequence: CASSPRRGADNNEKLFF. The CDR3 DNA reads TGTGCCAGCAGCCCTCGGCGGGGGGCGGATAATAATGAAAAACTGTTTTTT.

CDR3 protein: CASSVRRGHEQYF. The CDR3 nucleotides are TGCGCCAGCAGTGTTCGGCGGGGCCACGAGCAGTACTTC. The V gene is TRBV10-1, the J gene TRBJ2-7, with a tentative D call TRBD2 (6 bases). The CDR3 consists of 13 residues. Trimming removed 4 bases at V and 5 bases at J, with 12 bases between. Germline V lookup: CDR1 WNHNN, CDR2 SYGVQD (reference sequence).